The T cell receptor beta chain under discussion was sequenced for a study of blood T cell repertoires in COVID-19. At the level of the study: From the United States, Italy and Spain came samples of acute and convalescent COVID-19. The analysed material was cDNA or gDNA that came from T cells, B-cell-depleted T cells, or PBMCs.

Germline lookup yields CDR1 LGHNA and CDR2 YNFKEQ. J lost 2 bases, V lost 6 bases, and 5 bases had no gene match. The CDR3 extends over 15 amino acids. Original analysis: From reference gene primer amplification, estimates of nucleated cell counts were derived. Sequencing used immunoSEQ multiplex PCR; TCRdb keeps in-frame clones, though not all of them. V, J and clone size reflect that table, while D and trimming were determined from the DNA. This sample has about 100,000 clones, with more than 65% found just once. Sequenced material: peripheral blood. The chain combines TRBV4-2 with TRBJ1-5; TRBD1 aligns across 9 bases. The receptor was derived from an older man with active or convalescent COVID-19. This CDR3 is CASSPRDRGNQPQHF. The DNA for the CDR3 is TGTGCCAGCAGTCCCCGGGACAGGGGCAATCAGCCCCAGCATTTT.